One sample yielded the 2 T cell receptor beta chains listed below, sequenced in a study of cytomegalovirus exposure and HLA in healthy donors. Use of 60 Vbeta and 13 Jbeta primers characterized the PCR. Assay: immunoSEQ multiplex PCR; the TCRdb copy retains only in-frame clones and omits some. The sample consists of hundreds of thousands of clones, roughly 90% of them appearing once. Sequencing was performed on PBMCs. The receptors come from a woman under 30 in good health and CMV-seronegative.

The gene calls are TRBV19 and TRBJ2-7, with 8 positions matching TRBD1. This CDR3 comprises 14 residues. V gave up 8 bases and J gave up 3 bases; unmatched junction bases: 9. Germline V gives CDR1 LNHDA, CDR2 SQIVND (reference sequence). Written as DNA, the CDR3 is TGTGCCAGTCACAAGACAGGGGCCCTCTACGAGCAGTACTTC. Translating gives CASHKTGALYEQYF.

The chain has TRBV10-1 and TRBJ2-1, with 8 bases aligning to TRBD2. Unmatched junction bases numbered 14, after V lost 5 bases and J lost 8 bases. CDR3 length equals 16 residues. Germline V gene data show CDR1 as WNHNN and CDR2 as SYGVQD (reference sequence). DNA for the CDR3: TGCGCCAGCAGTCCCCTTCGGGGGGGCGGGGAAGATGAGCAGTTCTTC. This encodes CASSPLRGGGEDEQFF.